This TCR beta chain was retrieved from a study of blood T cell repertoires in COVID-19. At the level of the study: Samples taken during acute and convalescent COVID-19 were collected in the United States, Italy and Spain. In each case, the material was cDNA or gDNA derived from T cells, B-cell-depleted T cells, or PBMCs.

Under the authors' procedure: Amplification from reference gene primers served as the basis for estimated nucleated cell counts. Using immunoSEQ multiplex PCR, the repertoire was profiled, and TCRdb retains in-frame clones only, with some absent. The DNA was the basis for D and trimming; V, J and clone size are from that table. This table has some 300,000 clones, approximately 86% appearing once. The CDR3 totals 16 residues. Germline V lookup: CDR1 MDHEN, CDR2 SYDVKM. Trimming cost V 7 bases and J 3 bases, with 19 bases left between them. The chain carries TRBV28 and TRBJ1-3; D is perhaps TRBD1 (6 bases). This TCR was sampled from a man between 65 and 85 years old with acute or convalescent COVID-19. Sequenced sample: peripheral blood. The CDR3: CASTVPTGQLGNTIYF. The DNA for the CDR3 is TGTGCCAGCACCGTACCCACCGGACAGCTTGGAAACACCATATATTTT.